Each of the 9 T cell receptor beta chains below was sequenced from the same sample in a study of shared clonotypes between healthy human individuals (dated by TCRdb to the early 2020s). The method behind the library was the immunoSEQ multiplex PCR assay. In its TCRdb copy, this immuneACCESS table keeps in-frame sequences only and misses some clones. Where compared with another copy, unresolved V genes explain less than half of these, and the others have no known cause. The sample table holds some 2,100,000 clones, of which 90% to 96% were seen once. The top ten constitute 0.1% to 0.15% of the sample. The sequencing sample was made of naive CD4+ T cells sorted from blood. Reading the label with the study, this specimen's cell subset or site is: CD45RA+ positively selected. The receptors were gathered from a man between 18 and 29 years old in good health.

The J gene is TRBJ1-5, the V gene TRBV6-6; D may be TRBD1 (6 bases). V gave up 4 bases and J gave up 4 bases, with 17 bases separating them. The germline V gene has CDR1 MNHNY and CDR2 SVGAGI (reference sequence). This CDR3 spans 16 amino acids. The CDR3 nucleotides are TGTGCCAGCAGTTGGGGGAGACAGGCTGTTAATCAGCCCCAGCATTTT. Translated, it gives CASSWGRQAVNQPQHF.

The V gene is TRBV20-1, the J gene TRBJ2-7; D ambiguous. The CDR3 is 10 amino acids. The V and J ends lost 0 bases and 7 bases respectively, with 4 bases between them. Germline V gene data show CDR1 as DFQATT and CDR2 as SNEGSKA (reference sequence). The CDR3, as DNA: TGCAGTGCTAGAGATTTAGAGCAGTACTTC. Translation gives CSARDLEQYF.

The chain joins TRBV6-6 to TRBJ2-2; D is undetermined. Germline values: CDR1 MNHNY, CDR2 SVGAGI (reference sequence). The CDR3 extends over 12 amino acids. V lost 0 bases and J lost 7, with 3 bases in between. This CDR3 is CASSYSGGELFF. The CDR3 nucleotides read TGTGCCAGCAGTTACTCGGGCGGGGAGCTGTTTTTT.

V usage is TRBV10-3 and J usage is TRBJ1-6, with 9 positions matching TRBD1. CDR3 size: 15 residues. V lost 6 bases to trimming and J lost 5 bases; unmatched junction nucleotides: 5. Germline CDR1 and CDR2: ENHRY and SYGVKD. The CDR3 DNA is TGTGCCATCAGAAGGACAGGGGATCATAATTCACCCCTCCACTTT. Translating it yields CAIRRTGDHNSPLHF.

The rearrangement uses TRBV6-4 and TRBJ1-6, with D uncertain. The V gene lost 7 bases and the J gene lost 0 bases, with 4 bases spanning the gap. Germline V CDR1 and CDR2: MRHNA, SNTAGT. The CDR3 is made up of 13 amino acids. CDR3 DNA sequence: TGTGCCAGCAAGAGCTCCTATAATTCACCCCTCCACTTT. This gives the protein CASKSSYNSPLHF.

Comments on this clone: The sample carries other DNA sequences with the same CDR3. The chain links TRBV5-1 to TRBJ2-3; 10 bases line up with TRBD2. V was clipped by 3 bases and J by 1 base; unmatched bases: 5. CDR3 length: 16 residues. Germline CDR1 SGHRS, CDR2 YFSETQ. CDR3 loop: CASSSGLAGGTDTQYF. For the CDR3, the DNA is TGCGCCAGCAGCTCGGGTCTAGCGGGAGGCACAGATACGCAGTATTTT.

The chain combines TRBV9 with TRBJ2-5; D is perhaps TRBD2 (5 bases). This CDR3 has 15 amino acids. The ends were cut back, 1 base at V and 1 base at J, with 11 bases in the middle. The V gene's germline CDR1 is SGDLS and CDR2 YYNGEE. In DNA, the CDR3 is TGTGCCAGCAGCGTATCGAGCGGACTCCAAGAGACCCAGTACTTC. As protein: CASSVSSGLQETQYF.

This chain uses TRBV11-3 with TRBJ2-7, with no clear D. Trimming removed 3 bases at V and 2 bases at J, with 11 bases between. Germline values: CDR1 SGHNT, CDR2 YENEEA. The CDR3 extends over 14 amino acids. This chain's CDR3 is CASSFGGGTYEQYF. CDR3 coding DNA: TGTGCCAGCAGCTTTGGTGGCGGAACCTACGAGCAGTACTTC.

CDR3 in amino acids: CASSYSGSPNEQFF. In DNA form, the CDR3 reads TGTGCCAGCAGCTATTCAGGGAGCCCTAATGAGCAGTTCTTC. The rearrangement joins TRBV11-2 to TRBJ2-1; either TRBD1 or TRBD2 may supply D (5 bases each). In germline, CDR1 is SGHAT, CDR2 FQNNGV. The CDR3 contains 14 residues. Trimming left V 4 bases short and J 7 bases short, with 14 bases between.